The 30 T cell receptor beta chains given below trace back to one sample, sequenced in a study of graft-versus-host responses after intestinal transplantation. The table came from immunoSEQ multiplex PCR; TCRdb's copy has only in-frame clones and leaves some out. This sample has around 29,000 clones, with approximately 93% found just once. The sequences come from PBMCs, collected about 65 days after intestinal transplant. These receptors all come from a human patient who received an intestinal transplant, so some T cells may come from the graft donor.

This chain joins TRBV6-5 and TRBJ2-5; D is ambiguous. Looked up from germline, CDR1 is MNHEY and CDR2 is SVGAGI. The CDR3 is 11 amino acids. V shed 2 bases and J shed 4 bases, with 2 bases lying between them. CDR3 region: CASSYGETQYF. For the CDR3, the DNA is TGTGCCAGCAGTTACGGAGAGACCCAGTACTTC.

J is TRBJ2-3 and V is TRBV5-6; weak D call: TRBD1 (6 bases). The germline CDR1 and CDR2 sequences are SGHDT and YYEEEE. This CDR3 is built from 11 residues. V lost 0 bases and J 10 bases, leaving 6 bases between the germline ends. DNA for the CDR3: TGTGCCAGCAGCTTGGACAGGGCGCAGTATTTT. It codes for CASSLDRAQYF. Using reference TRBV5-6 and TRBJ2-3 for the parts outside the CDR3, the full variable domain is DAGVTQSPTHLIKTRGQQVTLRCSPKSGHDTVSWYQQALGQGPQFIFQYYEEEERQRGNFPDRFSGHQFPNYSSELNVNALLLGDSALYLCASSLDRAQYFGPGTRLTVL.

This clone was detected only once. The gene calls are TRBV9 and TRBJ2-7, with D perhaps given as TRBD1 or TRBD2 (5 bases each). This CDR3 is built from 13 residues. Looked up from germline, CDR1 is SGDLS and CDR2 is YYNGEE. V lost 0 bases to trimming and J lost 7 bases, with 11 bases between them. The CDR3 region is CASSVGGLEEQYF. As DNA, the CDR3 is TGTGCCAGCAGCGTAGGGGGGTTGGAGGAGCAGTACTTC.

This clone appeared once. This sequence joins TRBV5-6 and TRBJ2-7; D remains unclear. The CDR3 consists of 13 residues. CDR1 is SGHDT, CDR2 YYEEEE, per germline. The V end lost 4 bases, the J end lost 3 bases, and 11 bases lay between the germline ends. The CDR3 coding sequence is TGTGCCAGCAGCGATAAGACTCGCTACGAGCAGTACTTC. The encoded protein is CASSDKTRYEQYF.

V and J are TRBV5-1 and TRBJ2-6; D unresolved. V was pared by 1 base and J by 2 bases, with 7 bases between. The CDR3 is 15 residues long. Germline V CDR1 and CDR2: SGHRS, YFSETQ. The CDR3 DNA follows: TGCGCCAGCAGCTTGAAAGCGCCTGGGGCCAACGTCCTGACTTTC. It encodes CASSLKAPGANVLTF.

V and J are TRBV4-1 and TRBJ2-1; TRBD1 might be the D (6 bases). The CDR3 runs to 16 residues. The V gene lost 4 bases and the J gene lost 5 bases, with 18 bases spanning the gap. Germline CDR1 and CDR2: MGHRA and YSYEKL. CDR3 residues: CASSPYPGAVDNEQFF. DNA of the CDR3: TGCGCCAGCAGCCCCTATCCAGGGGCCGTGGACAATGAGCAGTTCTTC.

This chain connects TRBV7-2 to TRBJ1-6; D is ambiguous. Between the trimmed V and J ends, which lost 1 base and 9 bases, there was a span of 13 bases. Per germline, CDR1 SGHTA and CDR2 FQGNSA. This CDR3 region has 15 residues. CDR3 region: CASSLGGLSGSPLHF. CDR3 DNA: TGTGCCAGCAGCTTAGGTGGATTGTCTGGTTCACCCCTCCACTTT.

This rearrangement joins TRBV29-1 to TRBJ2-5; 9 nucleotides align to TRBD1. CDR1 is SQVTM and CDR2 is ANQGSEA in the germline V gene. The ends lost 6 bases at V and 5 bases at J; junction bases unmatched: 7. The CDR3 covers 13 residues. The CDR3 sequence is CSVYTGGGETQYF. The CDR3, as DNA: TGCAGCGTCTACACAGGGGGCGGCGAGACCCAGTACTTC.

V and J are TRBV12-5 and TRBJ2-4; 13 bases agree with TRBD2. J lost 1 base, V lost 4 bases, and 10 bases had no gene match. The CDR3 is 19 amino acids. Germline V gene sequence: CDR1 LGHNT, CDR2 FRNRAP. Written as DNA, the CDR3 is TGTGCTAGTGGTTCCTCACTAGCGGGGGGGCTTTGGGCCAAAAACATTCAGTACTTC. This translates into CASGSSLAGGLWAKNIQYF.

The chain employs TRBV4-1 and TRBJ2-5; 8 bases align to TRBD2. Trimming removed 4 bases from V and 5 bases from J; junction bases left unmatched: 6. The CDR3 runs to 14 residues. The V gene's germline CDR1 is MGHRA and CDR2 YSYEKL. In DNA form, the CDR3 reads TGCGCCAGCAGCCCCCCCGGGGGGGTGGAGACCCAGTACTTC. It is translated as CASSPPGGVETQYF.

This clone was picked up one time. The V gene is TRBV13, the J gene TRBJ1-2; 10 bases are shared with TRBD1. In germline, CDR1 is PRHDT, CDR2 FYEKMQ (reference sequence). V trimming: 5 bases; J trimming: 4 bases; junction bases outside the gene matches: 13. The CDR3 runs 17 residues. The CDR3: CASSRPGTGETPYGYTF. DNA for the CDR3: TGTGCCAGCAGCCGTCCCGGGACAGGGGAAACACCCTATGGCTACACCTTC.

The chain employs TRBV11-2 and TRBJ2-1, with D possibly TRBD1 on 6 matching bases. The CDR3 totals 14 residues. Trimming took 1 base from V and 2 from J, leaving 6 bases between them. Germline V lookup: CDR1 SGHAT, CDR2 FQNNGV. The CDR3: CASSLGGPYNEQFF. The CDR3, as DNA: TGTGCCAGCAGCTTAGGGGGGCCCTACAATGAGCAGTTCTTC.

The gene calls are TRBV28 and TRBJ2-7; TRBD1 aligns across 9 bases. CDR3 size: 13 residues. The germline gives CDR1 MDHEN, CDR2 SYDVKM. V trimming: 9 bases; J trimming: 5 bases; junction bases outside the gene matches: 8. This chain's CDR3 is CASETGGPNEQYF. The CDR3 DNA is TGTGCCAGTGAAACAGGGGGCCCCAACGAGCAGTACTTC. The full variable domain, in which reference TRBV28 and TRBJ2-7 provide the parts outside the CDR3, is DVKVTQSSRYLVKRTGEKVFLECVQDMDHENMFWYRQDPGLGLRLIYFSYDVKMKEKGDIPEGYSVSREKKERFSLILESASTNQTSMYLCASETGGPNEQYFGPGTRLTVT.

This chain connects TRBV6-5 to TRBJ1-2; TRBD1 matches 7 bases. CDR1 and CDR2 from the germline V gene are MNHEY and SVGAGI. This CDR3 spans 15 amino acids. After removal of 4 bases from V and 4 bases from J, the junction contained 9 bases not matched to a gene. The CDR3 DNA follows: TGTGCCAGCAGTTCCATCCGGGACAGCATCTATGGCTACACCTTC. As protein: CASSSIRDSIYGYTF.

To note about this clone: One junction end disagrees with the germline gene, perhaps due to a read error. The chain is built from TRBV7-2 and TRBJ2-4; D gene unclear. This CDR3 has 12 amino acids. CDR1 is SGHTA and CDR2 is FQGNSA in the germline V gene. The CDR3 here is CASSLDIQPPDF. Here the CDR3 DNA reads TGTGCCAGCAGCCTAGACATACAGCCGCCGGACTTC.

The V and J genes are TRBV23-1 and TRBJ1-5, with a tentative D call TRBD1 (6 bases). Being an ORF, TRBV23-1 has a function that is uncertain. This CDR3 is built from 16 residues. The ends were cut back, 6 bases at V and 1 base at J, with 16 bases in the middle. CDR3 in amino acids: CASRTGPDGSNQPQHF. The CDR3 region has the DNA TGCGCCAGCAGGACAGGACCTGACGGGAGCAATCAGCCCCAGCATTTT.

V is TRBV9 and J is TRBJ2-7, with 10 bases identical to TRBD1. The CDR3 covers 22 residues. The germline CDR1 and CDR2 sequences are SGDLS and YYNGEE. The ends lost 0 bases at V and 0 bases at J; junction bases unmatched: 21. As DNA, the CDR3 is TGTGCCAGCAGCGTAGGAAGCCTCCCTAGGGACAGGGGATACCTCGCCTCCTACGAGCAGTACTTC. As protein: CASSVGSLPRDRGYLASYEQYF.

J is TRBJ2-1 and V is TRBV4-1; 8 nucleotides align to TRBD2. Looked up from germline, CDR1 is MGHRA and CDR2 is YSYEKL. The V gene end was trimmed by 4 bases and the J gene end by 5 bases; junction bases not matched to a gene: 7. CDR3 length equals 15 residues. The DNA of the CDR3 is TGCGCCAGCAGCCTAGCGGGACAAAGGGACAATGAGCAGTTCTTC. Translating gives CASSLAGQRDNEQFF.

This chain uses TRBV19 with TRBJ2-7; possibly TRBD2 for D (6 bases). Trimming pared 2 bases from V and 1 base from J, leaving 9 bases between. Looked up from germline, CDR1 is LNHDA and CDR2 is SQIVND (reference sequence). The CDR3 spans 14 residues. CDR3 region: CASSIHGGSYEQYF. The CDR3 DNA follows: TGTGCCAGTAGTATACACGGGGGTTCCTACGAGCAGTACTTC.

This rearrangement joins TRBV4-1 to TRBJ1-2, with TRBD1 identical over 8 bases. V trimming: 2 bases; J trimming: 5 bases; junction bases outside the gene matches: 13. Per germline, CDR1 MGHRA and CDR2 YSYEKL. This CDR3 comprises 17 residues. CDR3 in amino acids: CASSQKGTGTGDYGYTF. The DNA for the CDR3 is TGCGCCAGCAGCCAAAAAGGCACCGGGACAGGCGATTATGGCTACACCTTC.

This clone came up a few times. V usage is TRBV10-2 and J usage is TRBJ1-6; D is uncertain. Germline assignment: CDR1 WSHSY and CDR2 SAAADI. The CDR3 extends over 16 amino acids. The ends were cut back, 0 bases at V and 4 bases at J, with 10 bases in the middle. The DNA for the CDR3 is TGCGCCAGCAGTGAGTCTCCATCAGGTTATAATTCACCCCTCCACTTT. It codes for CASSESPSGYNSPLHF.

This chain uses TRBV18 with TRBJ2-5, with D uncertain. The CDR3 is 16 amino acids. Trimming removed 2 bases at V and 3 bases at J, with 16 bases between. Per the germline V gene, CDR1 is KGHSH and CDR2 is LQKENI. The CDR3 loop is CASSPLGRALEETQYF. For the CDR3, the DNA is TGTGCCAGCTCACCATTAGGACGTGCCCTAGAAGAGACCCAGTACTTC. Together with reference TRBV18 and TRBJ2-5, the CDR3 gives the full variable domain: NAGVMQNPRHLVRRRGQEARLRCSPMKGHSHVYWYRQLPEEGLKFMVYLQKENIIDESGMPKERFSAEFPKEGPSILRIQQVVRGDSAAYFCASSPLGRALEETQYFGPGTRLLVL.

This chain uses TRBV18 with TRBJ2-7, with 7 bases identical to TRBD1. Unmatched junction bases numbered 19, after V lost 3 bases and J lost 5 bases. Germline V gene sequence: CDR1 KGHSH, CDR2 LQKENI. The CDR3 is made up of 18 amino acids. CDR3 loop: CASSPTLGSSTGADEQYF. CDR3 nucleotides: TGTGCCAGCTCACCGACATTAGGAAGTAGTACAGGGGCCGACGAGCAGTACTTC.

For this clone: A read error is likely, as this CDR3 ends without the conserved phenylalanine or tryptophan. The chain joins TRBV11-3 to TRBJ2-7; perhaps TRBD1 as D (5 bases). V lost 0 bases, J lost 0 bases, and 12 bases lay in between. This CDR3 has 16 amino acids. Germline-derived CDR1 and CDR2 are SGHNT and YENEEA. This CDR3 reads CASSLDLTVVSYEQYL. The DNA of the CDR3 is TGTGCCAGCAGCTTAGATTTGACAGTCGTCTCCTACGAGCAGTACCTC.

The chain employs TRBV19 and TRBJ1-6; no definite D call. CDR1 is LNHDA, CDR2 SQIVND, per germline (reference sequence). With 0 bases removed from V and 0 bases from J, the gap between germline ends came to 9 bases. The CDR3 totals 17 residues. CDR3 bases: TGTGCCAGTAGTATAGATCCCGGGAGCTCCTATAATTCACCCCTCCACTTT. Amino acid sequence: CASSIDPGSSYNSPLHF. The full variable domain, its missing parts supplied by reference TRBV19 and TRBJ1-6, is DGGITQSPKYLFRKEGQNVTLSCEQNLNHDAMYWYRQDPGQGLRLIYYSQIVNDFQKGDIAEGYSVSREKKESFPLTVTSAQKNPTAFYLCASSIDPGSSYNSPLHFGNGTRLTVT.

Here the CDR3 DNA reads TGTGCCAGCAGTTACGGGTACACTGAAGCTTTCTTT. It translates to CASSYGYTEAFF. The gene calls are TRBV28 and TRBJ1-1; no clear D gene. CDR3 length: 12 amino acids. Germline CDR1 is MDHEN and CDR2 is SYDVKM. V was trimmed by 4 bases and J by 3 bases, leaving 6 bases between them. Based on the CDR3 plus reference TRBV28 and TRBJ1-1, the full variable domain is DVKVTQSSRYLVKRTGEKVFLECVQDMDHENMFWYRQDPGLGLRLIYFSYDVKMKEKGDIPEGYSVSREKKERFSLILESASTNQTSMYLCASSYGYTEAFFGQGTRLTVV.

The rearrangement uses TRBV11-3 and TRBJ2-7; possible D gene TRBD2, 5 bases. The V end lost 5 bases, the J end lost 7 bases, and 21 bases lay between the germline ends. This CDR3 is built from 15 residues. Germline V lookup: CDR1 SGHNT, CDR2 YENEEA. Here the CDR3 reads CASSARLAETGEQYF. The CDR3 coding sequence is TGTGCCAGCAGCGCTCGACTCGCCGAGACGGGGGAGCAGTACTTC.

This sequence joins TRBV2 and TRBJ1-1; 7 nucleotides line up with TRBD1. CDR3 size: 12 residues. With V trimmed by 6 bases and J by 8 bases, 6 bases remained unmatched. From germline, CDR1 is SNHLY and CDR2 FYNNEI. The CDR3 bases are TGTGCCAGCAGACTGGGACAGAAAGAAGCTTTCTTT. Translated: CASRLGQKEAFF.

The chain couples TRBV27 to TRBJ1-2; TRBD1 matches at 9 bases. CDR1 and CDR2 from the germline V gene are MNHEY and SMNVEV (reference sequence). The CDR3 spans 15 residues. V lost 5 bases to trimming and J lost 4 bases; unmatched junction nucleotides: 8. CDR3 DNA: TGTGCCAGCAGTCCCGGGACAGGGATTAGCTATGGCTACACCTTC. Encoded protein: CASSPGTGISYGYTF.

This clone was counted a single time. The rearrangement joins TRBV30 to TRBJ1-1; a possible D gene is TRBD1 (5 bases). The CDR3 consists of 14 residues. Germline assignment: CDR1 GTSNPN and CDR2 SVGIG (reference sequence). V was clipped by 3 bases and J by 4 bases, with 15 bases between them. The CDR3 DNA follows: TGTGCCTGGAGGAAAGGGGAAGAGATCACTGAAGCTTTCTTT. Amino acids: CAWRKGEEITEAFF.